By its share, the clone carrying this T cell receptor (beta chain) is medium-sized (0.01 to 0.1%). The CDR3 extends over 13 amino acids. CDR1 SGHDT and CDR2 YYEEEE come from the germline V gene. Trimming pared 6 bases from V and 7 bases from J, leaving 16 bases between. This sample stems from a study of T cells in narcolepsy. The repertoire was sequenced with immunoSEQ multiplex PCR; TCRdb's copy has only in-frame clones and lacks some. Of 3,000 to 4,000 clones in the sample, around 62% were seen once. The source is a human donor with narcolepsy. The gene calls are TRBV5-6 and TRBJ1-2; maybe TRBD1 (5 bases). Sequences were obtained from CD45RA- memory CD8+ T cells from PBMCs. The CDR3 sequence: CASTLRGLSGYTF. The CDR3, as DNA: TGTGCCAGCACCCTCCGGGGGTTATCTGGCTACACCTTC.